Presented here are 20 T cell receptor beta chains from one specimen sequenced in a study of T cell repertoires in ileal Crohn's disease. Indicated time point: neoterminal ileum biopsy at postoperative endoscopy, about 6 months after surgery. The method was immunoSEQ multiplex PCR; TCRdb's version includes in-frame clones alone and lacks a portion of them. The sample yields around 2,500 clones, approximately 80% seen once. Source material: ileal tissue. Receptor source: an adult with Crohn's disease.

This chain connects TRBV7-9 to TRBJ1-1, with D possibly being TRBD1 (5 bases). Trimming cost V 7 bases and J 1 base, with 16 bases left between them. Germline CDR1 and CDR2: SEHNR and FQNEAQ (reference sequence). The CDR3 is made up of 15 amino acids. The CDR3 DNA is TGTGCCAGCAACGGAGACGGCAGGGAGAACACTGAAGCTTTCTTT. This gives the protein CASNGDGRENTEAFF.

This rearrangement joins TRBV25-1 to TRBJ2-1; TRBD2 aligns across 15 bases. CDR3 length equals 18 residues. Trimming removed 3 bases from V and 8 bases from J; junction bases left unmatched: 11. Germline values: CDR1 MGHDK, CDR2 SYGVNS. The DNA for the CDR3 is TGTGCCAGCAGTGAGACCCGGACTAGCGGGAGGGCCCGAGATGAGCAGTTCTTC. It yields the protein CASSETRTSGRARDEQFF.

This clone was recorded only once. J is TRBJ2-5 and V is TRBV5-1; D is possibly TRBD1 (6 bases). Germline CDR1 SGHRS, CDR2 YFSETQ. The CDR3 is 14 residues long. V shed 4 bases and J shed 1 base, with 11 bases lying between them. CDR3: CASSPGQSQETQYF. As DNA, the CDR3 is TGCGCCAGCAGCCCTGGACAGTCCCAAGAGACCCAGTACTTC.

This chain's CDR3 is CASSELAGADTQYF. CDR3 DNA: TGTGCCAGCAGTGAACTAGCGGGAGCAGATACGCAGTATTTT. The chain recombines TRBV6-4 with TRBJ2-3; 11 nucleotides line up with TRBD2. CDR1 MRHNA and CDR2 SNTAGT come from the germline V gene. The CDR3 sequence is 14 residues long. V shed 3 bases, J shed 4 bases, and the junction held 0 bases outside the gene matches.

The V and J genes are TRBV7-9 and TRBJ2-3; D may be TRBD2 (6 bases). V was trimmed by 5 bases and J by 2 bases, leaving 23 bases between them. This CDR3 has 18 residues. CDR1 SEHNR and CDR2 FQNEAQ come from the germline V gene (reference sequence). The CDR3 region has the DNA TGTGCCAGCAGCCCGGTAATGGATTTGCGGGAAGACACAGATACGCAGTATTTT. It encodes CASSPVMDLREDTDTQYF.

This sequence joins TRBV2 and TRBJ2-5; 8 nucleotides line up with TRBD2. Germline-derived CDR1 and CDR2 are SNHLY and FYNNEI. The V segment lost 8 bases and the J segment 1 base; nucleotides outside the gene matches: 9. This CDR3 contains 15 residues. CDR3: CASRTGTRIQETQYF. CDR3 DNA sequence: TGTGCCAGCCGGACCGGGACTAGAATCCAAGAGACCCAGTACTTC. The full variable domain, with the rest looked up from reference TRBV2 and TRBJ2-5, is EPEVTQTPSHQVTQMGQEVILRCVPISNHLYFYWYRQILGQKVEFLVSFYNNEISEKSEIFDDQFSVERPDGSNFTLKIRSTKLEDSAMYFCASRTGTRIQETQYFGPGTRLLVL.

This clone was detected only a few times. This CDR3 reads CAWSDLSGSYEQYF. Here the CDR3 DNA reads TGTGCCTGGAGTGACCTGAGCGGCTCCTACGAGCAGTACTTC. The rearrangement uses TRBV30 and TRBJ2-7; tentative D call: TRBD2 (5 bases). CDR1 and CDR2 from the germline V gene are GTSNPN and SVGIG (reference sequence). V was cut by 1 base and J by 0 bases, with 10 bases left in between. The CDR3 has 14 amino acids. Supplemented by reference TRBV30 and TRBJ2-7, the full variable domain reads SQTIHQWPATLVQPVGSPLSLECTVEGTSNPNLYWYRQAAGRGLQLLFYSVGIGQISSEVPQNLSASRPQDRQFILSSKKLLLSDSGFYLCAWSDLSGSYEQYFGPGTRLTVT.

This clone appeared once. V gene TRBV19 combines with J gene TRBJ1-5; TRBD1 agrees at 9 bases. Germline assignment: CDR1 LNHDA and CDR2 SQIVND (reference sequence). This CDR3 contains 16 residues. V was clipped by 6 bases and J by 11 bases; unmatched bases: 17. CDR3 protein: CASRAKGQGPGSAQHF. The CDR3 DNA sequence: TGTGCCAGTAGGGCCAAGGGACAGGGTCCAGGATCAGCCCAGCATTTT.

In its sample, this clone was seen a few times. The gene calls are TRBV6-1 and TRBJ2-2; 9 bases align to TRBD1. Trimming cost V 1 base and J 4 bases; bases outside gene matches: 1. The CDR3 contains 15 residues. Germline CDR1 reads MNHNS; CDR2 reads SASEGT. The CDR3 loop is CASSEETGGTGELFF. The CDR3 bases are TGTGCCAGCAGTGAAGAGACAGGGGGCACCGGGGAGCTGTTTTTT.

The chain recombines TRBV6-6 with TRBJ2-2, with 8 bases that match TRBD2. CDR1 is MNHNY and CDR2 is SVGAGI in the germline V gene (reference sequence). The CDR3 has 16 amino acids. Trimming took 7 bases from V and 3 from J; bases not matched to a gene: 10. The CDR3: CASKFGAGRDTGELFF. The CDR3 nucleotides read TGTGCCAGCAAGTTTGGGGCCGGGAGGGACACCGGGGAGCTGTTTTTT.

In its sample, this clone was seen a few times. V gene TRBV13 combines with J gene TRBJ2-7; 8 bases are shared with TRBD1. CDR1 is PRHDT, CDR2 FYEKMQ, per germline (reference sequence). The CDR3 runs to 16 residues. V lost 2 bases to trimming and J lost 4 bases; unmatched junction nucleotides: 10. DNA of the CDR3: TGTGCCAGCAGCTTAAAATCATCGGGACAGGCGTACGAGCAGTACTTC. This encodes CASSLKSSGQAYEQYF. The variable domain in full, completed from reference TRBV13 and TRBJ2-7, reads AAGVIQSPRHLIKEKRETATLKCYPIPRHDTVYWYQQGPGQDPQFLISFYEKMQSDKGSIPDRFSAQQFSDYHSELNMSSLELGDSALYFCASSLKSSGQAYEQYFGPGTRLTVT.

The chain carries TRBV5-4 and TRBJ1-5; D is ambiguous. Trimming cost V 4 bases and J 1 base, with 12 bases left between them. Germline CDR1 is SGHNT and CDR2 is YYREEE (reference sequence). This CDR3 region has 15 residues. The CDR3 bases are TGTGCCAGCAGCAATTCGGGGATGAGCAATCAGCCCCAGCATTTT. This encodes CASSNSGMSNQPQHF.

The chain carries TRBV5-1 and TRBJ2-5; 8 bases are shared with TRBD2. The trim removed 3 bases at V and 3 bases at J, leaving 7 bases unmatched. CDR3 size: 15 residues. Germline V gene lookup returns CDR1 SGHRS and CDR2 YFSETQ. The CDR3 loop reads CASSSPSGQEETQYF. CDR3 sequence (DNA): TGCGCCAGCAGCTCACCTAGCGGGCAAGAAGAGACCCAGTACTTC.

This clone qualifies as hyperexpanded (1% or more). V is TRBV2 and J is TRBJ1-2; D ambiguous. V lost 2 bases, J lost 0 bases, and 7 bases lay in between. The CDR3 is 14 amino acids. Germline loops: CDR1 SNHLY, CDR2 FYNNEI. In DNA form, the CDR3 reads TGTGCCAGCAGTGAAACCCCTACTAACTATGGCTACACCTTC. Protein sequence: CASSETPTNYGYTF.

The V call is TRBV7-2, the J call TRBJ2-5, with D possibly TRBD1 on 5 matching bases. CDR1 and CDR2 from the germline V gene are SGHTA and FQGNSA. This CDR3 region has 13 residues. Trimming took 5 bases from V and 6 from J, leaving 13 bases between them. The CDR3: CASSVQGTKTQYF. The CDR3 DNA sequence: TGTGCCAGCAGCGTTCAGGGAACTAAGACCCAGTACTTC.

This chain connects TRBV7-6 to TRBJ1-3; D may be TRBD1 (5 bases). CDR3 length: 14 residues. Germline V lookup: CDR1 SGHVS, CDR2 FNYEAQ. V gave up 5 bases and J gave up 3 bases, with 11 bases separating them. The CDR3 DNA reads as TGTGCCAGCAGCCCAGTGGGGGGTGGAAACACCATATATTTT. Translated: CASSPVGGGNTIYF.

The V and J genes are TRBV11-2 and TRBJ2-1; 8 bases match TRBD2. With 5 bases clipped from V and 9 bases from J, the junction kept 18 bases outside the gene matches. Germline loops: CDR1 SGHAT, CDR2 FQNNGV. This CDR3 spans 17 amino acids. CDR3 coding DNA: TGTGCCAGCAGCGCCGTTCGTGGGACTAGTAAATTCCCTGAGCAGTTCTTC. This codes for CASSAVRGTSKFPEQFF.

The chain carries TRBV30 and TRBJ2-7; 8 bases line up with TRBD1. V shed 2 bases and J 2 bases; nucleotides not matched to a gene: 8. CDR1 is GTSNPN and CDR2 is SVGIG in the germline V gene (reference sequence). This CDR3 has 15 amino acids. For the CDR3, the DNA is TGTGCCTGGAGTATAGGAGGGACAGGCGCCTACGAGCAGTACTTC. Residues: CAWSIGGTGAYEQYF. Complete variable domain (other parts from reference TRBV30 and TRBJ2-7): SQTIHQWPATLVQPVGSPLSLECTVEGTSNPNLYWYRQAAGRGLQLLFYSVGIGQISSEVPQNLSASRPQDRQFILSSKKLLLSDSGFYLCAWSIGGTGAYEQYFGPGTRLTVT.

CDR3 in amino acids: CASSRAQGGGNEKLFF. The CDR3 nucleotides are TGTGCCAGCTCAAGGGCGCAGGGAGGAGGTAATGAAAAACTGTTTTTT. The chain uses TRBV18 and TRBJ1-4, with D perhaps TRBD1 (5 bases). The CDR3 is 16 amino acids. Trimming cost V 5 bases and J 4 bases, with 17 bases left between them. CDR1 and CDR2 (germline): KGHSH, LQKENI.

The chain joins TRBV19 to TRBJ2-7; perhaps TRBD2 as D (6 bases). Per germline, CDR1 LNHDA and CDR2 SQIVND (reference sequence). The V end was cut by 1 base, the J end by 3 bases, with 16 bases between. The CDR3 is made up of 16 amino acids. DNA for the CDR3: TGTGCCAGTAGTATAGGGGGTAGCGGAGCATTCTACGAGCAGTACTTC. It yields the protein CASSIGGSGAFYEQYF.